This note documents a single TCR beta chain sequence. This receptor's antigen is unknown. The input lacks base qualities; no much larger clone sits a single base away. TCRbeta CDR3 regions were amplified from genomic DNA by means of the immunoSEQ Assay, a bias-controlled multiplex PCR. The authors' analysis ran thus. The number of nucleated cells in each sample was estimated by amplification of reference gene primers within the assay. To quantify the absolute abundance of each unique TCRbeta CDR3 rearrangement, sequence reads were collapsed and filtered. For each sample, productive Simpson clonality was calculated as the square root of Simpson's diversity index over productive rearrangements. TCRdb stores this immuneACCESS table with in-frame sequences only. Part of the clones is absent; in the studies checked, under half of the shortfall reflects unresolved V genes, and no reason is known for the rest. V and J calls and clone size follow that table, whereas D and trimming were derived from the DNA. Recorded for this sample are about 160,000 clones; approximately 81% of them occurred a single time. Roughly 1% of the sample comes from the top ten.

This sample is part of a study of blood T cell repertoires in COVID-19 (TCRdb year 2020). Concerning the study at large: Samples covering the acute and convalescent phases of COVID-19 were provided by collaborators in the United States, Italy and Spain. Where HLA class I and class II types were available, the types were taken from metadata supplied by the sample provider, not from assay-based typing. The repertoires were made available in a free public database intended to serve as a resource for research on the immune response to SARS-CoV-2. The samples were drawn from two sources: the first 160 participants of the ongoing ImmuneRACE study, and 1,200 or so subjects contributed by 6 global collaborators. Subjects who had been exposed to COVID-19, were actively infected with it, or had recovered from it provided the deeply sampled blood TCRbeta repertoires that made up the dataset. The prospective study material was composed of cDNA or gDNA derived from T cells, B-cell-depleted T cells, or PBMCs. Nearly every sample came with metadata listing a de-identified subject ID, COVID-19 status, age in years and sex. Results the study describes overall, beyond this receptor: How much clinical and demographic metadata was included differed by source and by participant, and the metadata was provided uncurated.

Trimming takes 8 bases from V and 2 bases from J, and the germline ends sit 10 bases apart. The germline V gene specifies KGHSH as CDR1 and LQKENI as CDR2. From the cysteine through the phenylalanine, the CDR3 covers 14 amino acids. The read is trimmed to its CDR3 DNA, 42 bases read in frame from base 1. The collaborating institutions used their own protocols to collect whole blood in K2EDTA tubes. For TCRbeta analysis, collaborators shipped samples in one of three forms: frozen whole blood, isolated PBMCs, or DNA extracted from either of those sample types. The rearrangement joined TRBV18 to TRBJ2-6, and perhaps TRBD1 as D gene, on 6 matching bases. The sequenced sample consisted of peripheral blood. This TCR came from a man in his forties or fifties with acute or convalescent COVID-19. The nucleotide sequence reads as follows: TGTGCCAGCGCGAACAGGGCTGGGGCCAACGTCCTGACTTTC. Its protein reads: CASANRAGANVLTF.